These T cell receptor beta chains were read from a single sample in a study of radiation and T cells in renal cell carcinoma. Sequencing used immunoSEQ multiplex PCR; TCRdb keeps in-frame clones, though not all of them. This sample has about 62,000 clones, with over 65% found just once. The source was blood, collected from a patient whose treatment included radiotherapy and nephrectomy. The receptor source for this set is a man aged 55-75 years with renal cell carcinoma. Each CDR3 is given with its conserved first and last residue. Fields, in order: J gene, V gene, D gene, clone size, CDR3 DNA, CDR3 protein. D genes are given only for firm matches. Some rows mark clone size as missing; the rest say once, few, many or name a class of expanded clone.

TRBJ2-7 TRBV7-2 TRBD2 . TGTGCCAGCAGCTCTCCGGGGGGGGCCGGTGAGCACTTC CASSSPGGAGEHF
TRBJ1-5 TRBV6-6 . few TGTGCCAGCACTGAACAGTCCAATCAGCCCCAGCATTTT CASTEQSNQPQHF
TRBJ1-1 TRBV7-3 TRBD1 . TGTGCCAGCAGCTCGACAGGGGAGGGTGTAGCTTTCTTT CASSSTGEGVAFF
TRBJ1-6 TRBV10-3 TRBD1 once TGTGCCATCAGTGAGGACAGGGGTAATTCACCCCTCCACTTT CAISEDRGNSPLHF
TRBJ1-2 TRBV11-2 . . TGTGCCAGCAGCCTGACGTATGGAGACCATGGCTACACCTTC CASSLTYGDHGYTF
TRBJ2-2 TRBV5-5 . once TGTGCCAGCAGCTTGGAGAGGGGATCGAACACCGGGGAGCTGTTTTTT CASSLERGSNTGELFF
TRBJ2-3 TRBV4-2 TRBD2 . TGTGCCAGCAGCCCGCGGGCGGGAGGTACCACAGATACGCAGTATTTT CASSPRAGGTTDTQYF
TRBJ1-2 TRBV5-6 . few TGTGCCAGCAGCTTGGTACCTATTTATGGCTACACCTTC CASSLVPIYGYTF
TRBJ2-7 TRBV11-2 . . TGTGCCAGCAGCTTAGATGCGGTCAGAACCTACGAGCAGTACTTC CASSLDAVRTYEQYF
TRBJ2-1 TRBV11-2 TRBD2 . TGTGCCAGCAGCGCGACTAGCGGGAACAACAATGAGCAGTTCTTC CASSATSGNNNEQFF
TRBJ2-5 TRBV5-8 . . TGTGCCAGCAGCTTACTTATCTACAGGGCCCAAGAGACCCAGTACTTC CASSLLIYRAQETQYF
TRBJ1-5 TRBV19 . few TGTGCCAGTAGTAGTACCCCCTCGGGGGAGGGGGGCAATCAGCCCCAGCATTTT CASSSTPSGEGGNQPQHF
TRBJ1-5 TRBV27 . . TGTGCCAGCAGTTTATCCGGGGGACGCTACAATCAGCCCCAGCATTTT CASSLSGGRYNQPQHF
TRBJ1-2 TRBV18 TRBD1 . TGTGCCAGCTCACCACCTCCTGACAGGGGGCCCAGAGGCTATGGCTACACCTTC CASSPPPDRGPRGYGYTF
TRBJ1-1 TRBV7-9 TRBD1 . TGTGCCTCGGAGGACAGGTTAAACACTGAAGCTTTCTTT CASEDRLNTEAFF
TRBJ1-4 TRBV6-4 . . TGTGCCAGCAGTTGGACTGACGCAACTAATGAAAAACTGTTTTTT CASSWTDATNEKLFF
TRBJ2-7 TRBV6-5 TRBD2 . TGTGCCAGCAATACTCAGCGGGGGGCCACCTACGAGCAGTACTTC CASNTQRGATYEQYF
TRBJ2-1 TRBV5-1 TRBD2 . TGCGCCAGCATGGCGGGAGGGGGATACAATGAGCAGTTCTTC CASMAGGGYNEQFF
TRBJ1-2 TRBV5-1 TRBD1 . TGCGCCAGCAGCTCTGACAGGGGGCGAAATGGCTACACCTTC CASSSDRGRNGYTF
TRBJ2-2 TRBV7-3 . . TGTGCCAGCAGCGCCGGAGCGAACACCGGGGAGCTGTTTTTT CASSAGANTGELFF
TRBJ1-4 TRBV4-3 . . TGCGCCAGCAGCCAGGGCAGGGGCACTAATGAAAAACTGTTTTTT CASSQGRGTNEKLFF
TRBJ1-2 TRBV5-1 . . TGCGCCAGCAGCTTGTTAGACGATAGTGGCTACACCTTC CASSLLDDSGYTF
TRBJ1-5 TRBV6-6 . . TGTGCCAGCAGTCCTTTCAGCAATCAGCCCCAGCATTTT CASSPFSNQPQHF
TRBJ1-5 TRBV10-3 TRBD1 . TGTGCCGCACAGGGGGCGACGGGTGGTCAGCCCCAGCATTTT CAAQGATGGQPQHF
TRBJ1-2 TRBV12-5 . . TGTGCTAGTGGCGAGGTCATCGCGCGGGGCTACACCTTC CASGEVIARGYTF
TRBJ2-1 TRBV11-3 TRBD2 . TGTGCCAGCAGCTTAGGCCCTAGCGGGAGGCTCGATGAGCAGTTCTTC CASSLGPSGRLDEQFF
TRBJ2-3 TRBV27 . . TGTGCCAGCAGTTGGGCCCGACCTCTCACAGATACGCAGTATTTT CASSWARPLTDTQYF
TRBJ2-7 TRBV11-3 . . TGTGCCAGCAGCTTAGATCGACAGACCCCGTTCCCCCACGAGCAGTACTTC CASSLDRQTPFPHEQYF
TRBJ1-4 TRBV9 . few TGTGCCAGCAGCGTAGCTACGGGGATCGGGCCTAATGAAAAACTGTTTTTT CASSVATGIGPNEKLFF
TRBJ2-2 TRBV5-6 . . TGTGCCAGCAGAGAGGGAATCGGGGAGCTGTTTTTT CASREGIGELFF
TRBJ1-5 TRBV30 . . TGTGCCTGGAGCGGCCCCGGCGGAAAGGAATATAGCAATCAGCCCCAGCATTTT CAWSGPGGKEYSNQPQHF
TRBJ2-6 TRBV14 . . TGTGCCAGCAGCCAAGAAGGGACACGTTACTCTGGGGCCAACGTCCTGACTTTC CASSQEGTRYSGANVLTF
TRBJ2-7 TRBV10-3 . once TGTGCCATCAGTGAGTCGAGGGACCCGGGCGGCGACGAGCAGTACTTC CAISESRDPGGDEQYF
TRBJ1-1 TRBV30 TRBD1 medium-sized TGTGCCTGGGGACAGGGGGCGAGGAACACTGAAGCTTTCTTT CAWGQGARNTEAFF
TRBJ2-7 TRBV5-4 TRBD2 . TGTGCCAGCAGCGGGATAACTCGGACTAGCGGGGGGGCCTACGAGCAGTACTTC CASSGITRTSGGAYEQYF
TRBJ2-1 TRBV20-1 . once TGCAGTGCTAGTTGGGAGTCTGAGCAGTTCTTC CSASWESEQFF
TRBJ1-2 TRBV10-1 . . TGCGCCAGCAGTGTGGGAGCCTATGGCTACACCTTC CASSVGAYGYTF